The 13 T cell receptor beta chains given below trace back to one sample, sequenced in a study of T-cell reconstitution after alpha-beta-depleted transplantation in children. The library targeted TCRbeta and was prepared with unique molecular identifiers. A single record per CDR3 protein comes from TCRdb applying MiXCR to the PCR reads. The repertoire includes a few hundred thousand distinct CDR3 sequences, roughly 10% of them detected once, and 4.5% to 7% sits in the top ten. Specimen: PBMCs from the stem cell graft donor, collected from the stem cell graft. These receptors were taken from a human donor who donated a stem cell graft to a child with acute myeloid leukemia.

This clonotype showed up just a few times. V usage is TRBV10-3 and J usage is TRBJ2-3; 10 bases are a match to TRBD2. The ends lost 6 bases at V and 8 bases at J; junction bases unmatched: 17. The CDR3 runs to 17 residues. Germline V gene lookup returns CDR1 ENHRY and CDR2 SYGVKD. In DNA, the CDR3 is TGTGCCATCAGCGAAGATTGGACTAGCGGAACCACTACTACGCAGTATTTT. Amino acid sequence: CAISEDWTSGTTTTQYF.

This clonotype was seen only a few times. The V and J genes are TRBV28 and TRBJ1-5; 9 nucleotides line up with TRBD1. The CDR3 totals 14 residues. CDR1 MDHEN and CDR2 SYDVKM come from the germline V gene. The V segment lost 4 bases and the J segment 7 bases; nucleotides outside the gene matches: 5. The CDR3 sequence is CASSYGTGWQPQHF. The CDR3 DNA is TGTGCCAGCAGTTATGGGACAGGGTGGCAGCCCCAGCATTTT.

This clonotype was recorded a few times. The chain links TRBV29-1 to TRBJ2-1; D may match TRBD1 or TRBD2 (5 bases each). The length of the CDR3 is 13 residues. Per germline, CDR1 SQVTM and CDR2 ANQGSEA. The V gene lost 3 bases and the J gene lost 5 bases, with 11 bases spanning the gap. For the CDR3, the DNA is TGCAGCGTTGAGGGGGAAGCCCACAATGAGCAGTTCTTC. It specifies CSVEGEAHNEQFF.

This clonotype was seen more than once but under ten times. The V call is TRBV3-1, the J call TRBJ1-5; 9 nucleotides align to TRBD1. CDR3 length: 15 amino acids. Germline CDR1 reads LGHDT; CDR2 reads YNNKEL (reference sequence). With V trimmed by 5 bases and J by 1 base, 3 bases remained unmatched. CDR3 nucleotides: TGTGCCAGCAGCGAAGGGACAGGGAGCAATCAGCCCCAGCATTTT. It encodes CASSEGTGSNQPQHF.

This clonotype was recorded a few times. J is TRBJ1-4 and V is TRBV20-1, with D tentatively TRBD1 (6 bases). CDR3 length: 14 residues. The V gene's germline CDR1 is DFQATT and CDR2 SNEGSKA (reference sequence). Trimming stripped 4 bases from V and 6 bases from J, with 15 bases between. The DNA of the CDR3 is TGCAGTGCTATTAAACAGGGTAGTTATGAAAAACTGTTTTTT. Amino acid sequence: CSAIKQGSYEKLFF.

This clonotype appeared many times. This chain joins TRBV10-1 and TRBJ2-2, with D maybe TRBD1 (5 bases). The CDR3 extends over 14 amino acids. V lost 5 bases and J 7 bases, leaving 14 bases between the germline ends. Germline CDR1 and CDR2: WNHNN and SYGVQD (reference sequence). DNA of the CDR3: TGCGCCAGCAGTAGCTTTGGGGCTGGCGGGGAGCTGTTTTTT. Translating gives CASSSFGAGGELFF.

This clonotype was counted ten times or more. The chain links TRBV20-1 to TRBJ2-3; 13 positions match TRBD2. This CDR3 spans 18 amino acids. The J segment lost 0 bases and the V segment lost 0 bases, leaving 6 bases of the junction unmatched. Germline loops: CDR1 DFQATT, CDR2 SNEGSKA (reference sequence). The CDR3 DNA reads TGCAGTGCTAGAGATGAAACTAGCGGGGGGGCGAGCACAGATACGCAGTATTTT. Its protein is CSARDETSGGASTDTQYF.

The sample holds many counts of this clonotype. The chain uses TRBV20-1 and TRBJ2-1; D might be TRBD1 (6 bases). Germline loops: CDR1 DFQATT, CDR2 SNEGSKA (reference sequence). This CDR3 has 13 amino acids. V was clipped by 2 bases and J by 7 bases, with 12 bases between them. CDR3 in DNA: TGCAGTGCTAGAAAGGGGGTGGAGAATGAGCAGTTCTTC. Protein: CSARKGVENEQFF.

V gene TRBV15 combines with J gene TRBJ2-1, with D tentatively TRBD1 (6 bases). Germline lookup yields CDR1 LNHNV and CDR2 YYDKDF (reference sequence). The CDR3 extends over 16 amino acids. Trimming shortened V by 3 bases and J by 0 bases, and 12 bases separated the two germline ends. CDR3 in DNA: TGTGCCACCAGCAGGGGGAGAGGGGGCTCCTACAATGAGCAGTTCTTC. Its protein product is CATSRGRGGSYNEQFF.

CDR3: CASSQDGENPPQHF. For the CDR3, the DNA is TGCGCCAGCAGCCAAGATGGGGAAAACCCGCCCCAGCATTTT. The V call is TRBV4-1, the J call TRBJ1-5; D gene unclear. The CDR3 consists of 14 residues. V shed 0 bases and J shed 9 bases, with 12 bases lying between them. Germline-derived CDR1 and CDR2 are MGHRA and YSYEKL.

J is TRBJ2-1 and V is TRBV7-9; maybe TRBD2 (6 bases). V gave up 5 bases and J gave up 7 bases, with 12 bases separating them. This CDR3 has 13 residues. Per the germline V gene, CDR1 is SEHNR and CDR2 is FQNEAQ (reference sequence). CDR3 DNA sequence: TGTGCCAGCAGCCCGGGGGTGAAGAATGAGCAGTTCTTC. As protein: CASSPGVKNEQFF.

This clonotype occurred many times. The V and J genes are TRBV7-8 and TRBJ2-5; tentatively, D is TRBD1 (6 bases). The CDR3 has 16 residues. The V gene lost 0 bases and the J gene lost 4 bases, with 15 bases spanning the gap. Germline CDR1 is SGHVS and CDR2 is FQNEAQ. The chain's CDR3 is CASSLAGQGFGETQYF. CDR3 DNA sequence: TGTGCCAGCAGCTTAGCGGGGCAGGGGTTCGGAGAGACCCAGTACTTC.

DNA for the CDR3: TGTGCCACCCGGTCCTTCGGGGATGAAAAACTGTTTTTT. Translated: CATRSFGDEKLFF. The rearrangement joins TRBV12-3 or TRBV12-4 to TRBJ1-4; D unclear. CDR3 length: 13 residues. The V gene lost 10 bases and the J gene lost 6 bases, with 15 bases spanning the gap.